This T cell receptor beta chain was observed in a study of blood T cell repertoires in COVID-19. Looking at the study overall: The United States, Italy and Spain provided the acute and convalescent COVID-19 samples.

V was pared by 0 bases and J by 3 bases, with 15 bases between. CDR3 length: 17 amino acids. Looked up from germline, CDR1 is LNHDA and CDR2 is SQIVND (reference sequence). TCRdb keeps only in-frame clones here, not all; method: immunoSEQ multiplex PCR. The data contain about 120,000 clones, 75% to 85% of them singletons. The receptor's source is a human donor in a cohort sampled during active COVID-19. This rearrangement joins TRBV19 to TRBJ2-1; perhaps TRBD2 as D (6 bases). The specimen sequenced was peripheral blood. CDR3 protein: CASSIDYAGRYYNEQFF. The CDR3 DNA sequence: TGTGCCAGTAGTATAGATTATGCGGGACGGTACTACAATGAGCAGTTCTTC.